These T cell receptor beta chains were read from a single sample in a study of cytomegalovirus exposure and HLA in healthy donors. The data were produced by immunoSEQ multiplex PCR, yet TCRdb's version contains in-frame clones alone and is incomplete. In the table there are tens of thousands of clones, more than 70% of which are singletons. The sample was PBMCs. All receptors come from a woman aged 40 to 50 in good health and CMV-seropositive. Both conserved end residues are part of each CDR3. D genes are given only for firm matches. Part of the rows lack a size; the others show once, few, many or a class for expanded clones.

D gene | J gene | V gene | CDR3 length | clone size | CDR3 DNA | CDR3 protein
- | TRBJ1-1 | TRBV25-1 | 17 | - | TGTGCCAGCAGTGAATACTCGTCAGCGGGGGGAAGAACTGAAGCTTTCTTT | CASSEYSSAGGRTEAFF
- | TRBJ2-7 | TRBV11-3 | 14 | - | TGTGCCAGCAGCAACCGCCCCCTCGGCTACGAGCAGTACTTC | CASSNRPLGYEQYF
TRBD2 | TRBJ2-1 | TRBV18 | 15 | - | TGTGCCAGCTCAGGGCTAGCGGGGACCTACAATGAGCAGTTCTTC | CASSGLAGTYNEQFF
- | TRBJ1-5 | TRBV4-2 | 15 | few | TGTGCCAGCAGCCAAGATGGGGGGAGCAATCAGCCCCAGCATTTT | CASSQDGGSNQPQHF
TRBD1 | TRBJ2-7 | TRBV25-1 | 15 | - | TGTGCCAGCAGTCAACCGGGACAGGGGGCCTACGAGCAGTACTTC | CASSQPGQGAYEQYF
TRBD2 | TRBJ2-3 | TRBV7-3 | 14 | - | TGTGCCAGCAGCCCCCGGACTAGCATGAATACGCAGTATTTT | CASSPRTSMNTQYF
- | TRBJ1-6 | TRBV2 | 14 | - | TGTGCCAGCAGGGTAGGGACATTGGAAGTACCCCTCCACTTT | CASRVGTLEVPLHF
TRBD1 | TRBJ1-5 | TRBV5-6 | 15 | few | TGTGCCAGCACCACCAGGGGGAATAGCAATCAGCCCCAGCATTTT | CASTTRGNSNQPQHF
- | TRBJ1-1 | TRBV9 | 9 | - | TGTGCCAGCGAGTCTGAAGCTTTCTTT | CASESEAFF
- | TRBJ2-1 | TRBV4-2 | 13 | few | TGTGCCAGCAGCCCCCGAGAGGTGGATGAGCAGTTCTTC | CASSPREVDEQFF
- | TRBJ2-1 | TRBV9 | 14 | - | TGTGCCAGCAGTGGGGGGGGCATCTACAATGAGCAGTTCTTC | CASSGGGIYNEQFF
TRBD2 | TRBJ2-1 | TRBV9 | 15 | - | TGTGCCAGCAGCCCCCCCGGACTAGCGGGGCGGGAGCAGTTCTTC | CASSPPGLAGREQFF
- | TRBJ2-1 | TRBV11-2 | 15 | - | TGTGCCAGCAGCCGGACTCCGTTCTCCTACAATGAGCAGTTCTTC | CASSRTPFSYNEQFF
- | TRBJ2-5 | TRBV6-5 | 13 | few | TGTGCCAGCACCGCAACAGGGCTGGAGACCCAGTACTTC | CASTATGLETQYF
TRBD1 | TRBJ2-7 | TRBV7-2 | 15 | - | TGTGCCAGCAGCCCACCCCGACAGGGGGCGAGAGAGCAGTACTTC | CASSPPRQGAREQYF
- | TRBJ1-1 | TRBV11-2 | 14 | - | TGTGCCAGCAGCGGGGCAGGGTTGGGAACTGAAGCTTTCTTT | CASSGAGLGTEAFF
TRBD2 | TRBJ2-7 | TRBV6-5 | 16 | - | TGTGCCAGCAGTTACGGCGGGGGGGCCATCTCCTACGAGCAGTACTTC | CASSYGGGAISYEQYF
TRBD1 | TRBJ1-1 | TRBV11-2 | 16 | - | TGTGCCAGCAGCCGGACAGGGTTTGAACGGGACACTGAAGCTTTCTTT | CASSRTGFERDTEAFF
TRBD1 | TRBJ1-5 | TRBV9 | 14 | - | TGTGCCAGCAGCCCCCGACAGGGATCATGGCCCCAGCATTTT | CASSPRQGSWPQHF
- | TRBJ2-1 | TRBV11-1 | 13 | - | TGTGCCAGCAGTGACACCCTCTACAATGAGCAGTTCTTC | CASSDTLYNEQFF
- | TRBJ1-5 | TRBV18 | 14 | once | TGTGCCAGCTCACCTGGGGCGGGCAATCAGCCCCAGCATTTT | CASSPGAGNQPQHF
- | TRBJ1-2 | TRBV7-9 | 14 | - | TGTGCCAGCAGCTTAGGAACAGGACCTTGGGGCTACACCTTC | CASSLGTGPWGYTF
TRBD1 | TRBJ1-2 | TRBV12-5 | 13 | - | TGTGCTAGTGGTTTAGACAGGGGTTATGGCTACACCTTC | CASGLDRGYGYTF
TRBD2 | TRBJ2-1 | TRBV2 | 15 | - | TGTGCCAGCAGTGGACTAGCGGGGCTTTACAATGAGCAGTTCTTC | CASSGLAGLYNEQFF
- | TRBJ2-5 | TRBV19 | 14 | - | TGTGCCAGTAGTACGCCCGGGGACCAAGAGACCCAGTACTTC | CASSTPGDQETQYF
TRBD1 | TRBJ2-3 | TRBV7-3 | 14 | - | TGTGCCAGCAGCCTACAGGGGGCGGGAGATACGCAGTATTTT | CASSLQGAGDTQYF